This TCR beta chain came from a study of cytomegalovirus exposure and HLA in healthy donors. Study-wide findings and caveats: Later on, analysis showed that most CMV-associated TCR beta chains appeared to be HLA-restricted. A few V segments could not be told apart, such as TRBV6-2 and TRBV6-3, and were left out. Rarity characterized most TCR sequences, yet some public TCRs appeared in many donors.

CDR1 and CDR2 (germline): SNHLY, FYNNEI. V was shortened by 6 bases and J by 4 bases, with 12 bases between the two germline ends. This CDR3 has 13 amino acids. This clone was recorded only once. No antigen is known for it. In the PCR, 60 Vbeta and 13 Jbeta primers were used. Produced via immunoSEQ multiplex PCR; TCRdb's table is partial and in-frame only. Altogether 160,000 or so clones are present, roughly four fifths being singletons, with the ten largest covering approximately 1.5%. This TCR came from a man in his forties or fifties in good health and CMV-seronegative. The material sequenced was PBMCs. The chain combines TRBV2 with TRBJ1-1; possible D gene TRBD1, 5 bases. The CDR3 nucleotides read TGTGCCAGCAGGTCGGACACGGGCACTGAAGCTTTCTTT. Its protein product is CASRSDTGTEAFF.